The 31 T cell receptor beta chains given below trace back to one sample, sequenced in a study of human T cells and chemical hapten exposure. The time point is: pre-sensitization, week 0. Documented treatment: therapeutic diphenylcyclopropenone sensitization with weekly scalp DPC. TCRdb reprocessed the RACE reads via MiXCR and lists one record per CDR3 protein. The data contain about 85,000 distinct CDR3 sequences, roughly 8.5% of them singletons. The sequenced sample was whole blood, obtained in connection with sensitization to the hapten diphenylcyclopropenone (DPC). The receptors originated from a man aged 35-49 years with alopecia areata. Some clones in this sample may be carry-over from other donors' samples.

This clonotype counts as medium-sized. The V call is TRBV6-6, the J call TRBJ1-4, with unresolved D. Germline CDR1 is MNHNY and CDR2 is SVGAGI (reference sequence). Trimming left V 7 bases short and J 0 bases short, with 12 bases between. This CDR3 has 15 amino acids. The CDR3 coding sequence is TGTGCCAGCACCCTTTATTTGGCAACTAATGAAAAACTGTTTTTT. Translating it yields CASTLYLATNEKLFF.

This clonotype was observed at least ten times. The chain employs TRBV6-2 or TRBV6-3 and TRBJ1-2; maybe TRBD1 (6 bases). Germline CDR1 MNHEY, CDR2 SVGEGT. Deletions cut 8 bases from V and 0 bases from J, with 10 bases between. This CDR3 is 13 amino acids long. DNA for the CDR3: TGTGCCAGCCGGGGGCCGGCTAACTATGGCTACACCTTC. Amino acids: CASRGPANYGYTF.

V usage is TRBV12-5 and J usage is TRBJ1-1; 9 bases fit TRBD1. The V segment lost 3 bases and the J segment 6 bases; nucleotides outside the gene matches: 8. This CDR3 contains 15 residues. The germline V gene encodes CDR1 LGHNT and CDR2 FRNRAP. The CDR3 DNA sequence: TGTGCTAGTGGTTTCGCTACCGGGACAGGGTCTGAAGCTTTCTTT. It is translated as CASGFATGTGSEAFF.

There are many counts of this clonotype. The V and J genes are TRBV27 and TRBJ2-2; 10 positions agree with TRBD1. This CDR3 spans 15 amino acids. The junction had 2 bases not matched to a gene; V was cut back by 2 bases and J by 5 bases. From germline, CDR1 is MNHEY and CDR2 SMNVEV (reference sequence). For the CDR3, the DNA is TGTGCCAGCAGTTTAAGGGACAGGGGTACCGGGGAGCTGTTTTTT. This gives the protein CASSLRDRGTGELFF.

This clonotype was found a few times. The chain combines TRBV29-1 with TRBJ2-1; D possibly corresponds to TRBD1 (8 bases). Between the trimmed V and J ends, which lost 4 bases and 7 bases, there was a span of 35 bases. Per the germline V gene, CDR1 is SQVTM and CDR2 is ANQGSEA. The CDR3 loop spans 20 amino acids. CDR3 DNA: TGCAGCGTTGTGAGACCTGACAGGGGTAGGGGGGGAATAGGGTGGAATGAGCAGTTCTTC. It yields the protein CSVVRPDRGRGGIGWNEQFF.

Many counts were recorded for this clonotype. The chain employs TRBV28 and TRBJ2-2; perhaps TRBD1 as D (7 bases). V was pared by 5 bases and J by 12 bases, with 16 bases between. CDR1 is MDHEN and CDR2 is SYDVKM in the germline V gene. This CDR3 contains 13 residues. CDR3 region: CASSQGGLKQLFF. As DNA, the CDR3 is TGTGCCAGCAGTCAGGGGGGCCTAAAACAGCTGTTTTTT.

V is TRBV4-3 and J is TRBJ2-1; 10 nucleotides agree with TRBD2. CDR1 is LGHNA, CDR2 YSLEER, per germline. V shed 2 bases, J shed 10 bases, and the junction held 23 bases outside the gene matches. The CDR3 runs 20 residues. The CDR3 DNA follows: TGCGCCAGCAGCCAATATCTTGGGCTAGCGGGAGTGGAGACAATGGAAGAGCAGTTCTTC. This sequence encodes CASSQYLGLAGVETMEEQFF.

The rearrangement uses TRBV18 and TRBJ2-3; 10 nucleotides match TRBD1. CDR3 length: 15 amino acids. V lost 4 bases and J lost 2; bases outside the gene matches: 3. The germline V gene encodes CDR1 KGHSH and CDR2 LQKENI. The CDR3 nucleotides are TGTGCCAGCTCACAGACAGGGGGCCTCACAGATACGCAGTATTTT. It is translated as CASSQTGGLTDTQYF.

The table lists this clonotype with many counts. The chain carries TRBV6-2 or TRBV6-3 and TRBJ1-1; D is unclear. Germline V gene lookup returns CDR1 MNHEY and CDR2 SVGEGT. The CDR3 consists of 11 residues. V shed 2 bases and J shed 8 bases, with 6 bases lying between them. This CDR3 is CASSYLGEAFF. The CDR3 DNA reads TGTGCCAGCAGTTACCTGGGAGAAGCTTTCTTT.

In this sample, this clonotype turned up a few times. The chain combines TRBV15 with TRBJ2-2; 7 bases fit TRBD2. Germline V gene sequence: CDR1 LNHNV, CDR2 YYDKDF (reference sequence). This CDR3 has 17 amino acids. V lost 2 bases and J lost 4; bases outside the gene matches: 10. Written as DNA, the CDR3 is TGTGCCACCAGCAGATCCCGACGGGAGGCGAGCACCGGGGAGCTGTTTTTT. Amino acids: CATSRSRREASTGELFF.

This clonotype was observed at least ten times. The chain couples TRBV7-9 to TRBJ1-5; TRBD1 matches at 8 bases. The CDR3 extends over 19 amino acids. V lost 0 bases, J lost 0 bases, and 10 bases stayed unmatched. Germline values: CDR1 SEHNR, CDR2 FQNEAQ (reference sequence). As DNA, the CDR3 is TGTGCCAGCAGCTTAGCTAGGGGACAGGAGACTTATAGCAATCAGCCCCAGCATTTT. It translates to CASSLARGQETYSNQPQHF.

This rearrangement joins TRBV20-1 to TRBJ2-4, with a possible D match to TRBD2 (6 bases). The V end lost 1 base, the J end lost 7 bases, and 20 bases lay between the germline ends. The CDR3 is 16 amino acids. The V gene's germline CDR1 is DFQATT and CDR2 SNEGSKA (reference sequence). In DNA form, the CDR3 reads TGCAGTGCTAGAGGGGGGGAAATTCACCCTTTTAACATTCAGTACTTC. As protein: CSARGGEIHPFNIQYF.

The chain links TRBV6-5 to TRBJ2-1; D tentatively fits TRBD1 or TRBD2 (5 bases each). This CDR3 has 15 residues. The germline V gene has CDR1 MNHEY and CDR2 SVGAGI. The V end was cut by 6 bases, the J end by 7 bases, with 19 bases between. The CDR3 DNA reads as TGTGCCAGCAGCAAGCCTGGGACGCCGATAAATGAGCAGTTCTTC. The encoded protein is CASSKPGTPINEQFF.

This clonotype was recorded once. This chain uses TRBV12-3 or TRBV12-4 with TRBJ2-2, with D tentatively TRBD1 or TRBD2 (5 bases each). The CDR3 runs to 14 residues. Trimming shortened V by 2 bases and J by 8 bases, and 12 bases separated the two germline ends. CDR3 sequence (DNA): TGTGCCAGCAGTTTACTAGCCTGGGGGGGGGAGCTGTTTTTT. Protein sequence: CASSLLAWGGELFF.

At least ten counts were recorded for this clonotype. J is TRBJ2-7 and V is TRBV6-5; 11 nucleotides match TRBD2. The germline V gene has CDR1 MNHEY and CDR2 SVGAGI. The CDR3 has 14 residues. V shed 5 bases, J shed 3 bases, and the junction held 3 bases outside the gene matches. CDR3 bases: TGTGCCAGCAGTCCTAGCGGGAGGAACTACGAGCAGTACGTC. Translation gives CASSPSGRNYEQYV.

This clonotype was observed many times. J is TRBJ2-7 and V is TRBV3-1; D gene uncertain. With 1 base removed from V and 2 bases from J, the gap between germline ends came to 12 bases. CDR1 and CDR2 (germline): LGHDT, YNNKEL (reference sequence). This CDR3 spans 15 amino acids. CDR3 protein: CASSQGAGVAYEQYF. The CDR3 coding sequence is TGTGCCAGCAGCCAAGGGGCCGGCGTCGCCTACGAGCAGTACTTC.

This clonotype was counted only a few times. V gene TRBV2 combines with J gene TRBJ1-5; D perhaps matches TRBD1 (5 bases). Germline lookup yields CDR1 SNHLY and CDR2 FYNNEI. With 7 bases removed from V and 9 bases from J, the gap between germline ends came to 16 bases. The CDR3 contains 13 residues. The CDR3 DNA follows: TGTGCCAGCAAGGAGACAGCGGGAGGGCCCCAGCATTTT. It codes for CASKETAGGPQHF.

This clonotype has more than one count but fewer than ten. The V call is TRBV10-3, the J call TRBJ2-7, with D unclear. V was pared by 3 bases and J by 2 bases, with 5 bases between. CDR3 size: 12 residues. The germline CDR1 and CDR2 sequences are ENHRY and SYGVKD. CDR3 nucleotide sequence: TGTGCCATCAGTGAACGGACCTACGAGCAGTACTTC. As protein: CAISERTYEQYF.

The gene calls are TRBV4-2 and TRBJ2-6; a possible D gene is TRBD2 (6 bases). The germline CDR1 and CDR2 sequences are LGHNA and YNFKEQ. With 6 bases removed from V and 0 bases from J, the gap between germline ends came to 9 bases. The CDR3 spans 15 residues. CDR3 sequence (DNA): TGTGCCAGCAGGGGGGGTTACTCTGGGGCCAACGTCCTGACTTTC. Protein sequence: CASRGGYSGANVLTF.

This clonotype was counted at least ten times. V usage is TRBV20-1 and J usage is TRBJ2-1, with 13 bases aligning to TRBD2. V dropped 6 bases and J dropped 7; count of bases not matched to a gene: 9. This CDR3 is built from 15 residues. Looked up from germline, CDR1 is DFQATT and CDR2 is SNEGSKA (reference sequence). The CDR3 loop reads CSATPTSGRVNEQFF. DNA for the CDR3: TGCAGTGCGACTCCTACTAGCGGGAGGGTAAATGAGCAGTTCTTC.

This clonotype showed up many times. The chain recombines TRBV27 with TRBJ1-4; the D gene is possibly TRBD1 (6 bases). Trimming removed 6 bases from V and 3 bases from J, with 8 bases in between. CDR1 and CDR2 from the germline V gene are MNHEY and SMNVEV (reference sequence). The length of the CDR3 is 13 residues. DNA for the CDR3: TGTGCCAGCAGGGAGGGGGCTAATGAAAAACTGTTTTTT. It yields the protein CASREGANEKLFF. The full variable domain, rest sourced from reference TRBV27 and TRBJ1-4, is EAQVTQNPRYLITVTGKKLTVTCSQNMNHEYMSWYRQDPGLGLRQIYYSMNVEVTDKGDVPEGYKVSRKEKRNFPLILESPSPNQTSLYFCASREGANEKLFFGSGTQLSVL.

In this sample, this clonotype turned up a few times. This chain uses TRBV6-2 or TRBV6-3 with TRBJ2-7, with 9 nucleotides matching TRBD1. Germline V CDR1 and CDR2: MNHEY, SVGEGT. The CDR3 is made up of 14 amino acids. With V trimmed by 10 bases and J by 6 bases, 13 bases remained unmatched. The CDR3 here is CATDIGTGISEQYF. In nucleotides, the CDR3 is TGTGCCACCGACATAGGGACAGGGATTTCCGAGCAGTACTTC.

The chain links TRBV4-2 to TRBJ1-1; 9 nucleotides agree with TRBD1. Per the germline V gene, CDR1 is LGHNA and CDR2 is YNFKEQ. The CDR3 extends over 16 amino acids. V lost 1 base, J lost 5 bases, and 8 bases stayed unmatched. As DNA, the CDR3 is TGTGCCAGCAGCCAAGGTACAGGGGGCTTGGGGACTGAAGCTTTCTTT. Its protein product is CASSQGTGGLGTEAFF.

This clonotype occurred many times. The chain joins TRBV7-2 to TRBJ1-4; D uncertain. Germline CDR1 and CDR2: SGHTA and FQGNSA. The CDR3 runs 13 residues. The V gene lost 2 bases and the J gene lost 4 bases, with 5 bases spanning the gap. Here the CDR3 reads CASSLRHNEKLFF. The DNA of the CDR3 is TGTGCCAGCAGCTTACGGCATAATGAAAAACTGTTTTTT.

The V gene is TRBV6-6, the J gene TRBJ1-1, with D perhaps TRBD1 (5 bases). The V gene lost 7 bases and the J gene lost 11 bases, with 17 bases spanning the gap. This CDR3 is built from 12 residues. Per germline, CDR1 MNHNY and CDR2 SVGAGI (reference sequence). CDR3 DNA sequence: TGTGCCAGCACCCCGATTATGGGGCGGGCTTTCTTT. This encodes CASTPIMGRAFF.

The table lists this clonotype with many counts. This sequence joins TRBV5-1 and TRBJ2-1; D may be TRBD1 (6 bases). The CDR3 has 15 residues. Germline V CDR1 and CDR2: SGHRS, YFSETQ. V lost 4 bases to trimming and J lost 4 bases, with 15 bases between them. Here the CDR3 DNA reads TGCGCCAGCAGCCCCGACGAAGGGGGTTACAATGAGCAGTTCTTC. Translating it yields CASSPDEGGYNEQFF.

Concerning this clonotype itself: At one end the junction does not follow the germline gene, possibly because of a read error. This chain links TRBV27 with TRBJ2-1, with TRBD2 matching over 10 bases. CDR1 is MNHEY and CDR2 is SMNVEV in the germline V gene (reference sequence). CDR3 length: 16 residues. In nucleotides, the CDR3 is TGTGCCAGCAGTTTAGAGAGACTAGCGGGTAACAATGAGGAGTTCTTC. This codes for CASSLERLAGNNEEFF.

This clonotype occurred a few times. The chain uses TRBV20-1 and TRBJ2-1, with D possibly being TRBD1 (5 bases). V was cut by 3 bases and J by 9 bases, with 18 bases left in between. The length of the CDR3 is 14 residues. Per the germline V gene, CDR1 is DFQATT and CDR2 is SNEGSKA (reference sequence). The CDR3 bases are TGCAGTGCTAGCCGACGCCAGGGCATTGGTGAGCAGTTCTTC. It yields the protein CSASRRQGIGEQFF.

This clonotype turned up a few times. The DNA of the CDR3 is TGTGCCAGCAACGTACAGGGCGAGTCAGATACGCAGTATTTT. It is translated as CASNVQGESDTQYF. This rearrangement joins TRBV2 to TRBJ2-3, with a weak D call TRBD1 (6 bases). Germline CDR1 SNHLY, CDR2 FYNNEI. V was pared by 7 bases and J by 4 bases, with 15 bases between. The CDR3 length is 14 residues.

This clonotype has a handful of counts. This chain uses TRBV5-1 with TRBJ2-1; no definite D call. The CDR3 is 12 residues long. Trimming shortened V by 0 bases and J by 12 bases, and 10 bases separated the two germline ends. CDR1 is SGHRS, CDR2 YFSETQ, per germline. CDR3 coding DNA: TGCGCCAGCAGCTTGGAACCCACAGTGCAGTTCTTC. Its translation: CASSLEPTVQFF.

The chain is built from TRBV4-3 and TRBJ1-6; D not resolved. Germline CDR1 and CDR2: LGHNA and YSLEER. With 0 bases removed from V and 6 bases from J, the gap between germline ends came to 21 bases. The CDR3 covers 19 residues. CDR3 in amino acids: CASSQEGGSRPLVNSPLHF. The DNA of the CDR3 is TGCGCCAGCAGCCAAGAGGGAGGGTCCCGGCCCTTGGTTAATTCACCCCTCCACTTT.